This entry describes one T cell receptor beta chain. The antigen is not known. V was shortened by 6 bases and J by 7 bases, with 12 bases between the two germline ends. Germline loops: CDR1 LNHDA, CDR2 SQIVND (reference sequence). The CDR3 contains 12 residues. The sample originates from a study of shared clonotypes between healthy human individuals. Across the study: The donor group consisted of a couple of women and a few men, aged 18 to 49. Each donor's CD4 naive and CD4 memory cells filled three plates apiece, CD8 naive two, and CD8 memory one.

Template for every sorted-subset replicate PCR totaled approximately 0.2 ug DNA, approximately 30,000 T cell genomes. Libraries were prepared by immunoSEQ multiplex PCR; TCRdb keeps only in-frame clonotypes and omits some of them. Found here are a few hundred thousand clones, about nine tenths of them singletons; the top ten hold about 17%. Notes on the study in general: For naive CD4 cells, roughly 5% of clonotypes were shared across a few donors.

V and J are TRBV19 and TRBJ1-2; D remains ambiguous. The sample was memory CD8+ T cells sorted from blood. Subset in this sample: CD45RO+ cells pooled with CCR7-negative TemRA cells. This sequence originates from a man between 18 and 29 years old in good health. CDR3 bases: TGTGCCAGTAGGAGGAGGTTGGCTGGCTACACCTTC. Residues: CASRRRLAGYTF. The entire variable domain, with the rest obtained from reference TRBV19 and TRBJ1-2, is as follows: DGGITQSPKYLFRKEGQNVTLSCEQNLNHDAMYWYRQDPGQGLRLIYYSQIVNDFQKGDIAEGYSVSREKKESFPLTVTSAQKNPTAFYLCASRRRLAGYTFGSGTRLTVV.